The clone carrying this T cell receptor beta chain was recorded a few times. The antigen is not known. Every isolated RNA sample was fully reverse transcribed, so sequencing captured expressed TCRB transcripts. Generated by immunoSEQ multiplex PCR, the TCRdb table keeps only in-frame clones and is missing some. The sample includes approximately 40,000 clones, roughly 50% of them seen just once. The data stem from a study of beta chain features in type 1 diabetes. Study background: Patients looked much like healthy donors when it came to age, gender and cell yields.

Overall study results and limits: Across all four CD4+ subsets, people with type 1 diabetes showed modestly shorter TCRB CDR3s.

The CDR3 is 17 residues long. The germline gives CDR1 LGHNA, CDR2 YNFKEQ. V gave up 0 bases and J gave up 1 base; unmatched junction bases: 3. Sequencing was performed on stem cell memory CD4+ T cells from blood. The V call is TRBV4-2, the J call TRBJ2-1, with 10 bases fitting TRBD2. This clonotype was obtained from a woman aged 25-40 years in good health. DNA for the CDR3: TGTGCCAGCAGCCAAGATGCGACTAGCGGGTCCTACAATGAGCAGTTCTTC. Its protein is CASSQDATSGSYNEQFF.